Described below is a single T cell receptor beta chain sequence and its context. The data were obtained in a study of blood T cell repertoires in COVID-19. At the level of the study: Material from acute and convalescent COVID-19 was sourced from the United States, Italy and Spain. Sources were T cells, B-cell-depleted T cells, or PBMCs; the material itself was cDNA or gDNA.

Authors' analysis steps: For nucleated cells, counts were estimated from reference gene primer amplification. Here immunoSEQ multiplex PCR was the method, and the copy in TCRdb shows in-frame clones only, minus some. V and J calls and clone size follow that table, whereas D and trimming were derived from the DNA. In the table there are about 170,000 clones, 85% to 95% of which are singletons. This CDR3 has 17 residues. Sequencing was performed on peripheral blood. V and J are TRBV12-1 and TRBJ2-7; the table gives TRBD1 as D, unverified against the DNA. TRBV12-1 is an annotated pseudogene. The receptor comes from a woman aged 45-65 years with acute or convalescent COVID-19. This CDR3 reads CASSFADRGTSSYEQYF. DNA for the CDR3: TGTGCCAGCAGCTTCGCTGACAGGGGTACGAGCTCCTACGAGCAGTACTTC.